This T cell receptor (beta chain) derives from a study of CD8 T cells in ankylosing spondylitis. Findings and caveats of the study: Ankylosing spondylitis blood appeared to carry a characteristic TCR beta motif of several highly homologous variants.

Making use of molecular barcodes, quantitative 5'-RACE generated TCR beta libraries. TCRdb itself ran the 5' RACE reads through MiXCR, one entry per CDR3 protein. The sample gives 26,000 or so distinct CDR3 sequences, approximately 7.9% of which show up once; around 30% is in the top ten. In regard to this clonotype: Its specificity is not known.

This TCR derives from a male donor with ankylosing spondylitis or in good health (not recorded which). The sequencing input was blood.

DNA for the CDR3: TGTGCCAGCTCAAGAGTGACAGGGGAAGGTGAAAAACTGTTTTTT. This sequence encodes CASSRVTGEGEKLFF. V usage is TRBV18 and J usage is TRBJ1-4, with 8 positions matching TRBD1. V shed 5 bases, J shed 7 bases, and the junction held 9 bases outside the gene matches. Germline assignment: CDR1 KGHSH and CDR2 LQKENI. This CDR3 spans 15 amino acids.